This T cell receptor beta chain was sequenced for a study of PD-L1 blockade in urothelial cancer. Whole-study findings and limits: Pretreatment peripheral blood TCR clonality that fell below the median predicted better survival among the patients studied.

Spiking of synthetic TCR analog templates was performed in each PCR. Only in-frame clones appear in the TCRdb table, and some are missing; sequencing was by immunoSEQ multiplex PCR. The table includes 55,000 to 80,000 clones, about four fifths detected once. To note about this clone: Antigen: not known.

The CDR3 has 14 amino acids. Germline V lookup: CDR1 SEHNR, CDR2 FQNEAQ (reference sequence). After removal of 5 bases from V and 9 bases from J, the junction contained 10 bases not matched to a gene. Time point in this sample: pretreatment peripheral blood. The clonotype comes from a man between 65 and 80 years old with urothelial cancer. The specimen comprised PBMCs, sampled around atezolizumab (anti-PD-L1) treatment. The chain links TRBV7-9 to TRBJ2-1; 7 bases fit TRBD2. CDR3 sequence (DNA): TGTGCCAGCAGCCTCAGCGGGAATACACCTGAGCAGTTCTTC. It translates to CASSLSGNTPEQFF.